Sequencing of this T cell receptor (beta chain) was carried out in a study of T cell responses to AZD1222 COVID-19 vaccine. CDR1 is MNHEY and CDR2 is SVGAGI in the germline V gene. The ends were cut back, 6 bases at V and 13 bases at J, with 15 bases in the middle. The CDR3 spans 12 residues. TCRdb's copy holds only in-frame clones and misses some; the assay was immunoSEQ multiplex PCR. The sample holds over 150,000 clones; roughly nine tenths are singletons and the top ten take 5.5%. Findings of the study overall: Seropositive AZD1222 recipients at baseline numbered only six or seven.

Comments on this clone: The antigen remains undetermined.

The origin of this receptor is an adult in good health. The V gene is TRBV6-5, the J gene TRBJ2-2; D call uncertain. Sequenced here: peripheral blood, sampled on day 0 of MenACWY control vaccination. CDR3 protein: CASRKSPWWLFF. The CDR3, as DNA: TGTGCCAGCAGGAAAAGTCCGTGGTGGCTGTTTTTT.